Shown below are 24 T cell receptor beta chains from a single sample sequenced in a study of Ad26.COV2.S vaccination and SARS-CoV-2 variants. The protocol was immunoSEQ multiplex PCR, while the TCRdb copy is restricted to in-frame clones and leaves out a portion. Of under 500,000 clones listed, 92% are singletons. Treatment indicated: some 20 received Ad26.COV2.S at low or high dose, single or two shots; about 5 received placebo; per-sample allocation not given. Vaccine and placebo recipients were sampled on day 63 after the first injection. This sample comprised peripheral blood, obtained in a trial of Ad26.COV2.S vaccine versus placebo. The receptors shown here come from a person between 18 and 65 years old who received the Ad26.COV2.S COVID-19 vaccine or a placebo.

The CDR3 spells CSAWTIYTDTQYF. Here the CDR3 DNA reads TGCAGCGCCTGGACTATATACACAGATACGCAGTATTTT. V and J are TRBV29-1 and TRBJ2-3; D might be TRBD2 (6 bases). This CDR3 is 13 amino acids long. The germline gives CDR1 SQVTM, CDR2 ANQGSEA. Trimming left V 7 bases short and J 2 bases short, with 13 bases between.

The rearrangement links TRBV4-1 to TRBJ1-2, with unresolved D. V was clipped by 2 bases and J by 7 bases, with 14 bases between them. The CDR3 runs 14 residues. The germline CDR1 and CDR2 sequences are MGHRA and YSYEKL. CDR3 sequence: CASSQSYQVGGYTF. CDR3 nucleotides: TGCGCCAGCAGCCAATCGTACCAGGTCGGTGGCTACACCTTC.

Written as DNA, the CDR3 is TGTGCCAGCAGCCCGGGACTTTATGGCTACACCTTC. Its protein is CASSPGLYGYTF. This rearrangement joins TRBV7-2 to TRBJ1-2; weak D call: TRBD1 (5 bases). The CDR3 spans 12 residues. Trimming shortened V by 5 bases and J by 5 bases, and 9 bases separated the two germline ends. CDR1 and CDR2 (germline): SGHTA, FQGNSA.

The count of this clone is one. The chain couples TRBV30 to TRBJ1-1; D is unresolved. The V gene's germline CDR1 is GTSNPN and CDR2 SVGIG (reference sequence). Trimming stripped 3 bases from V and 1 base from J, with 6 bases between. The CDR3 has 12 amino acids. The CDR3 protein is CAWRGGNTEAFF. The CDR3 nucleotides read TGTGCCTGGAGGGGCGGGAACACTGAAGCTTTCTTT. The whole variable domain, remainder taken from reference TRBV30 and TRBJ1-1, is SQTIHQWPATLVQPVGSPLSLECTVEGTSNPNLYWYRQAAGRGLQLLFYSVGIGQISSEVPQNLSASRPQDRQFILSSKKLLLSDSGFYLCAWRGGNTEAFFGQGTRLTVV.

The rearrangement joins TRBV7-6 to TRBJ2-5; tentative D call: TRBD2 (7 bases). CDR1 is SGHVS, CDR2 FNYEAQ, per germline. The CDR3 consists of 13 residues. Trimming shortened V by 3 bases and J by 5 bases, and 10 bases separated the two germline ends. DNA for the CDR3: TGTGCCAGCAGCTTGGGGGGGCGGGAGACCCAGTACTTC. Amino acids: CASSLGGRETQYF.

This sequence joins TRBV7-6 and TRBJ2-2; D is unclear. V lost 2 bases to trimming and J lost 6 bases, with 7 bases between them. The germline CDR1 and CDR2 sequences are SGHVS and FNYEAQ. CDR3 length: 13 residues. The CDR3: CASSLYSPGELFF. CDR3 DNA: TGTGCCAGCAGCTTATACAGCCCCGGGGAGCTGTTTTTT. Using reference TRBV7-6 and TRBJ2-2 for the parts outside the CDR3, the full variable domain is GAGVSQSPRYKVTKRGQDVALRCDPISGHVSLYWYRQALGQGPEFLTYFNYEAQQDKSGLPNDRFSAERPEGSISTLTIQRTEQRDSAMYRCASSLYSPGELFFGEGSRLTVL.

The genes are TRBV18 and TRBJ1-1; D gene uncertain. The CDR3 covers 16 residues. Germline assignment: CDR1 KGHSH and CDR2 LQKENI. V gave up 0 bases and J gave up 1 base, with 12 bases separating them. CDR3 DNA sequence: TGTGCCAGCTCACCACCGACCAACCCAGGGAACACTGAAGCTTTCTTT. Its translation is CASSPPTNPGNTEAFF.

The rearrangement uses TRBV19 and TRBJ2-2; 9 positions agree with TRBD2. The V segment lost 3 bases and the J segment 1 base; nucleotides outside the gene matches: 6. The CDR3 is 17 amino acids. CDR1 LNHDA and CDR2 SQIVND come from the germline V gene (reference sequence). This chain's CDR3 is CASSIGRLAENTGELFF. As DNA, the CDR3 is TGTGCCAGTAGTATTGGTCGACTAGCGGAGAACACCGGGGAGCTGTTTTTT. Full variable domain (remainder filled in from reference TRBV19 and TRBJ2-2): DGGITQSPKYLFRKEGQNVTLSCEQNLNHDAMYWYRQDPGQGLRLIYYSQIVNDFQKGDIAEGYSVSREKKESFPLTVTSAQKNPTAFYLCASSIGRLAENTGELFFGEGSRLTVL.

A few counts support this clone. The rearrangement links TRBV29-1 to TRBJ1-2, with 8 bases lining up with TRBD1. The CDR3 spans 13 residues. Germline CDR1 is SQVTM and CDR2 is ANQGSEA. J gave up 5 bases and V 4 bases, and 6 bases lay outside the gene matches. This CDR3 is CSVGQGAWYGYTF. CDR3 sequence (DNA): TGCAGCGTTGGGCAGGGGGCTTGGTATGGCTACACCTTC.

The CDR3 spells CASQTGGANYGYTF. CDR3 nucleotides: TGTGCCTCTCAAACCGGGGGAGCTAACTATGGCTACACCTTC. The V and J genes are TRBV2 and TRBJ1-2; tentatively, D is TRBD1 (5 bases). Germline lookup yields CDR1 SNHLY and CDR2 FYNNEI. The ends were cut back, 11 bases at V and 0 bases at J, with 16 bases in the middle. The CDR3 consists of 14 residues.

This chain joins TRBV7-2 and TRBJ1-4; D is perhaps TRBD1 (6 bases). From germline, CDR1 is SGHTA and CDR2 FQGNSA. V was trimmed by 2 bases and J by 2 bases, leaving 9 bases between them. The CDR3 totals 15 residues. CDR3 protein: CASSLSGGTNEKLFF. For the CDR3, the DNA is TGTGCCAGCAGCTTATCGGGGGGCACTAATGAAAAACTGTTTTTT.

The chain combines TRBV30 with TRBJ1-4, with a weak D call TRBD1 (5 bases). Between the trimmed V and J ends, which lost 2 bases and 3 bases, there was a span of 16 bases. The CDR3 runs to 16 residues. CDR1 and CDR2 from the germline V gene are GTSNPN and SVGIG (reference sequence). The CDR3 bases are TGTGCCTGGAGTAGGGGTGGGGTGGTGGCTAATGAAAAACTGTTTTTT. Amino acid sequence: CAWSRGGVVANEKLFF.

The CDR3 here is CASRWGDEQFF. CDR3 in DNA: TGTGCCAGCAGGTGGGGGGATGAGCAGTTCTTC. V gene TRBV6-5 combines with J gene TRBJ2-1; perhaps TRBD2 as D (6 bases). Trimming shortened V by 6 bases and J by 8 bases, and 8 bases separated the two germline ends. This CDR3 has 11 amino acids. Germline values: CDR1 MNHEY, CDR2 SVGAGI.

The gene calls are TRBV19 and TRBJ2-3; 11 bases match TRBD2. This CDR3 contains 17 residues. V shed 1 base, J shed 1 base, and the junction held 4 bases outside the gene matches. CDR1 is LNHDA, CDR2 SQIVND, per germline (reference sequence). CDR3 coding DNA: TGTGCCAGTAGTATAGGCGAACTAGCGGGGGGCACAGATACGCAGTATTTT. Its protein product is CASSIGELAGGTDTQYF. Together with reference TRBV19 and TRBJ2-3, the CDR3 gives the full variable domain: DGGITQSPKYLFRKEGQNVTLSCEQNLNHDAMYWYRQDPGQGLRLIYYSQIVNDFQKGDIAEGYSVSREKKESFPLTVTSAQKNPTAFYLCASSIGELAGGTDTQYFGPGTRLTVL.

This chain connects TRBV24-1 to TRBJ2-7; 12 bases align to TRBD1. The V gene end was trimmed by 3 bases and the J gene end by 3 bases; junction bases not matched to a gene: 5. CDR3 size: 16 residues. Germline CDR1 reads KGHDR; CDR2 reads SFDVKD. CDR3 nucleotide sequence: TGTGCCACCAGTGATGGGGGACAGGGGGCCTACTACGAGCAGTACTTC. It is translated as CATSDGGQGAYYEQYF.

The chain is built from TRBV5-1 and TRBJ2-2; D might be TRBD1 or TRBD2, each matching 5 bases. The CDR3 is 15 residues long. Trimming left V 5 bases short and J 4 bases short, with 15 bases between. Germline assignment: CDR1 SGHRS and CDR2 YFSETQ. In DNA, the CDR3 is TGCGCCAGCAGTTCGGGACGAGGAGGCACCGGGGAGCTGTTTTTT. Its protein is CASSSGRGGTGELFF.

This sequence joins TRBV27 and TRBJ1-1; D not resolved. Trimming cost V 7 bases and J 1 base, with 13 bases left between them. The CDR3 runs to 14 residues. In germline, CDR1 is MNHEY, CDR2 SMNVEV (reference sequence). CDR3 residues: CASTPRGWNTEAFF. For the CDR3, the DNA is TGTGCCAGCACCCCGCGGGGATGGAACACTGAAGCTTTCTTT.

The CDR3: CASSEGTGYNEQFF. The CDR3 nucleotides read TGCGCCAGCAGTGAGGGGACAGGGTACAATGAGCAGTTCTTC. The gene calls are TRBV10-1 and TRBJ2-1; 9 bases align to TRBD1. Germline trimming cut 2 bases from V and 4 bases from J; bases unmatched to any gene: 0. Per germline, CDR1 WNHNN and CDR2 SYGVQD (reference sequence). This CDR3 is 14 amino acids long.

This rearrangement joins TRBV20-1 to TRBJ2-7; 9 bases are shared with TRBD2. The CDR3 runs 16 residues. Trimming took 3 bases from V and 3 from J; bases not matched to a gene: 12. Germline lookup yields CDR1 DFQATT and CDR2 SNEGSKA (reference sequence). CDR3 in DNA: TGCAGTGCTAGTGGGGTAGCGGGGGTTTTAGTCTACGAGCAGTACTTC. Translation: CSASGVAGVLVYEQYF.

This chain uses TRBV28 with TRBJ2-1, with D maybe TRBD1 (6 bases). V lost 9 bases and J lost 2, with 14 bases in between. The CDR3 spans 14 residues. Per the germline V gene, CDR1 is MDHEN and CDR2 is SYDVKM. CDR3 loop: CASIQGRPYNEQFF. In DNA, the CDR3 is TGTGCCAGTATACAGGGTCGCCCCTACAATGAGCAGTTCTTC.

The chain joins TRBV11-3 to TRBJ2-5; 8 bases are shared with TRBD2. This CDR3 spans 12 amino acids. Germline assignment: CDR1 SGHNT and CDR2 YENEEA. J lost 9 bases, V lost 5 bases, and 5 bases had no gene match. The CDR3 coding sequence is TGTGCCAGCAGCGCCCGGGGGGGGGCCCAGTACTTC. Encoded protein: CASSARGGAQYF.

The chain uses TRBV4-3 and TRBJ1-2; 11 bases line up with TRBD1. The CDR3 has 17 residues. Germline V gene data show CDR1 as LGHNA and CDR2 as YSLEER. J lost 7 bases, V lost 1 base, and 11 bases had no gene match. CDR3 loop: CASSQAIERTGGRGYTF. CDR3 in DNA: TGCGCCAGCAGCCAAGCAATTGAGAGGACAGGGGGCCGTGGCTACACCTTC.

The chain uses TRBV4-3 and TRBJ2-5, with 8 positions matching TRBD1. Looked up from germline, CDR1 is LGHNA and CDR2 is YSLEER. CDR3 length: 15 residues. J gave up 2 bases and V 4 bases, and 6 bases lay outside the gene matches. As DNA, the CDR3 is TGCGCCAGCAGCCCTCGGACAGGGTGGCAAGAGACCCAGTACTTC. It codes for CASSPRTGWQETQYF.

J is TRBJ2-5 and V is TRBV19; 8 bases are a match to TRBD1. Germline-derived CDR1 and CDR2 are LNHDA and SQIVND (reference sequence). The CDR3 is 15 residues long. V lost 5 bases to trimming and J lost 5 bases; unmatched junction nucleotides: 10. The CDR3 loop is CASSSGTGGKETQYF. CDR3 DNA: TGTGCCAGTAGTTCGGGGACAGGAGGGAAGGAGACCCAGTACTTC.